The 2 T cell receptor beta chains in this list originate from one sample, sequenced in a study of T cells in Graves' hyperthyroidism and ophthalmopathy (dated by TCRdb to between 2018 and 2021). Library construction relied on multiplex PCR. TCRdb names Illumina HiSeq 2000 as the instrument used. Amplification of TCR beta CDR3 regions was carried out from RNA transcripts. For the first round of RT-PCR on the TCR CDR3, the HTBI primer set was used together with the Qiagen OneStep RT-PCR kit. Using fastp trimming at Q25 and MiXCR clonotype assembly, TCRdb reanalyzed the public sequencing data and kept in-frame beta chains. One record per CDR3 amino acid sequence lists the most common genes and DNA. The sample data list approximately 400,000 distinct CDR3 sequences, and roughly 14% of these were observed just once. Roughly 20% of the sample belongs to the ten largest clones. Sequencing used blood. The receptor source for this set is a man under 40 with Graves' hyperthyroidism that later progressed to Graves' ophthalmopathy.

This clonotype was counted many times. The CDR3 DNA follows: TGTGCCAGCACTGAGGGGGGGACAGGATTTAACTATGGCTACACCTTC. Translated, it gives CASTEGGTGFNYGYTF. The J gene is TRBJ1-2, the V gene TRBV2; 8 bases fit TRBD1. From germline, CDR1 is SNHLY and CDR2 FYNNEI. This CDR3 is built from 16 residues. V was clipped by 7 bases and J by 1 base; unmatched bases: 11.

In regard to this clonotype: Lacking the conserved final phenylalanine or tryptophan, this CDR3 likely reflects a read error. The V gene is TRBV7-6, the J gene TRBJ2-1; 8 bases align to TRBD1. Germline values: CDR1 SGHVS, CDR2 FNYEAQ. V lost 5 bases to trimming and J lost 3 bases; unmatched junction nucleotides: 9. CDR3 length equals 16 residues. DNA for the CDR3: TGTGCCAGCAGCCACGGACAGGGAGGCGACTACAATGAGCAGTTCCTC. It encodes CASSHGQGGDYNEQFL.